These 3 T cell receptor beta chains were sequenced from one sample in a study of blood T cell repertoires in COVID-19. Produced via immunoSEQ multiplex PCR; TCRdb's table is partial and in-frame only. The sample records about 140,000 clones, 85% being singletons. The sequencing input was peripheral blood. These receptors all come from a man aged 45-65 years with acute or convalescent COVID-19.

Regarding this clone: A junction boundary mismatches the germline segment, possibly from a read error. V and J are TRBV18 and TRBJ1-2; D unclear. The CDR3 is 14 amino acids. CDR1 KGHSH and CDR2 LQKENI come from the germline V gene. CDR3 protein: CASPPMVEDYGYTF. The CDR3 region has the DNA TGTGCCAGCCCACCTATGGTGGAGGACTATGGCTACACCTTC. The entire variable domain, with the rest obtained from reference TRBV18 and TRBJ1-2, is as follows: NAGVMQNPRHLVRRRGQEARLRCSPMKGHSHVYWYRQLPEEGLKFMVYLQKENIIDESGMPKERFSAEFPKEGPSILRIQQVVRGDSAAYFCASPPMVEDYGYTFGSGTRLTVV.

This clone was detected a few times. The J gene is TRBJ2-1, the V gene TRBV28; D is undetermined. Trimming removed 3 bases at V and 4 bases at J, with 22 bases between. Germline-derived CDR1 and CDR2 are MDHEN and SYDVKM. This CDR3 region has 18 residues. The CDR3 spells CASSFPPGSKRGYNEQFF. CDR3 coding DNA: TGTGCCAGCAGTTTCCCGCCTGGATCGAAGCGAGGTTACAATGAGCAGTTCTTC.

This chain joins TRBV6-5 and TRBJ1-5; TRBD1 matches 8 bases. Germline V gene lookup returns CDR1 MNHEY and CDR2 SVGAGI. This CDR3 is built from 15 residues. V trimming: 6 bases; J trimming: 2 bases; junction bases outside the gene matches: 6. The DNA of the CDR3 is TGTGCCAGCAGCGCATTACAGGGGGGCAATCAGCCCCAGCATTTT. It is translated as CASSALQGGNQPQHF.